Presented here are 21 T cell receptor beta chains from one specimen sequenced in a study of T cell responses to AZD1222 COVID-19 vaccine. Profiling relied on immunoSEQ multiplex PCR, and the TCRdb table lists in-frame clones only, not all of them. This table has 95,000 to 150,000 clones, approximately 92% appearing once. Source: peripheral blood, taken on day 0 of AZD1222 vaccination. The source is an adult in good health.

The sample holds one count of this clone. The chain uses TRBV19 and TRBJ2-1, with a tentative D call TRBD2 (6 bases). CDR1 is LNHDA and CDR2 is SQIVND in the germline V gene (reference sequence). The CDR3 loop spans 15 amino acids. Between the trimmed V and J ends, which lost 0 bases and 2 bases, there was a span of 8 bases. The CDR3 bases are TGTGCCAGTAGTATAGACGGGAGACCCTACAATGAGCAGTTCTTC. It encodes CASSIDGRPYNEQFF.

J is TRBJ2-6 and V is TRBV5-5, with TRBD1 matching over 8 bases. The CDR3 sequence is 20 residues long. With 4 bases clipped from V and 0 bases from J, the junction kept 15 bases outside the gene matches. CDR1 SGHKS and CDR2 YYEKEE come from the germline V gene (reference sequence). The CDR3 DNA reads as TGTGCCAGCAGCGCGAGACAGGGGATACGTTTAAGCTCTGGGGCCAACGTCCTGACTTTC. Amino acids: CASSARQGIRLSSGANVLTF.

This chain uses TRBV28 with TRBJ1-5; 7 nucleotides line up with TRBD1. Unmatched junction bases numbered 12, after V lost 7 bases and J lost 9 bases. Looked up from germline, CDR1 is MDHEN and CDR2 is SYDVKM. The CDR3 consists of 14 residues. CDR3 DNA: TGTGCCAGCATAAACCAGGGGGGAGGTATGCCCCAGCATTTT. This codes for CASINQGGGMPQHF. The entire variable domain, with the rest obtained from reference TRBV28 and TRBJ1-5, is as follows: DVKVTQSSRYLVKRTGEKVFLECVQDMDHENMFWYRQDPGLGLRLIYFSYDVKMKEKGDIPEGYSVSREKKERFSLILESASTNQTSMYLCASINQGGGMPQHFGDGTRLSIL.

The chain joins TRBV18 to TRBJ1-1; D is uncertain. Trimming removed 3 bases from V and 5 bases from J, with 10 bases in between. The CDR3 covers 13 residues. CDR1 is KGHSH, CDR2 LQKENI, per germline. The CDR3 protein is CASSPDLWTEAFF. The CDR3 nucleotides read TGTGCCAGCTCACCGGACTTGTGGACTGAAGCTTTCTTT.

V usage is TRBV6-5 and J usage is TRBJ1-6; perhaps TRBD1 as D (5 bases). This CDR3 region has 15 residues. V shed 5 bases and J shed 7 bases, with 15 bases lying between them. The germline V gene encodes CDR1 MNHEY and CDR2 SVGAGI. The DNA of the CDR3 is TGTGCCAGCAGTCCGTCCGGGACGGGCAATTCACCCCTCCACTTT. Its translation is CASSPSGTGNSPLHF.

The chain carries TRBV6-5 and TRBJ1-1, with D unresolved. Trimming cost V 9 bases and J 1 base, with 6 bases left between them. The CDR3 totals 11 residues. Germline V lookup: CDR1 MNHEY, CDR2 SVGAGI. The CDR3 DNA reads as TGTGCCAGTGGGAGGAACACTGAAGCTTTCTTT. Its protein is CASGRNTEAFF.

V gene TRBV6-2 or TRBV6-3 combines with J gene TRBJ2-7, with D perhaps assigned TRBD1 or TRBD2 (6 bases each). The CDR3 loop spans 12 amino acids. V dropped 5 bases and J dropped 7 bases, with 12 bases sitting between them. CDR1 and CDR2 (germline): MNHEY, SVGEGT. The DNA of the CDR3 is TGTGCCAGCAGTCTAAGGGGGAGGGAGCAGTACTTC. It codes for CASSLRGREQYF.

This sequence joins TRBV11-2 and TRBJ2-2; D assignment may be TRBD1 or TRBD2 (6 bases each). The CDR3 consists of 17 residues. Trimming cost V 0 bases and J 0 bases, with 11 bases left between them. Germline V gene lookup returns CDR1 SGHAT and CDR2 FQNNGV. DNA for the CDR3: TGTGCCAGCAGCTTAGATCCGGAGGGGGCGAACACCGGGGAGCTGTTTTTT. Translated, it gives CASSLDPEGANTGELFF.

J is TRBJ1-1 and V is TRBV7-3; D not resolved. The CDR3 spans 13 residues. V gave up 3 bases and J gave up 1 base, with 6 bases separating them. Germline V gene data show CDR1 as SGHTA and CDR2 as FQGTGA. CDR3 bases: TGTGCCAGCAGCTTCGGGAAGAACACTGAAGCTTTCTTT. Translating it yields CASSFGKNTEAFF. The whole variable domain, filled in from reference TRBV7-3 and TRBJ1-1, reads GAGVSQTPSNKVTEKGKYVELRCDPISGHTALYWYRQSLGQGPEFLIYFQGTGAADDSGLPNDRFFAVRPEGSVSTLKIQRTERGDSAVYLCASSFGKNTEAFFGQGTRLTVV.

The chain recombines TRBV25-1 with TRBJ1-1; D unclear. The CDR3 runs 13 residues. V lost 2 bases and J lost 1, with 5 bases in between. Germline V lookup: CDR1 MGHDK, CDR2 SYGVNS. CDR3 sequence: CASSEVGNTEAFF. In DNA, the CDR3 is TGTGCCAGCAGTGAAGTCGGGAACACTGAAGCTTTCTTT. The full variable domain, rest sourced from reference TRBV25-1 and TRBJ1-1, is EADIYQTPRYLVIGTGKKITLECSQTMGHDKMYWYQQDPGMELHLIHYSYGVNSTEKGDLSSESTVSRIRTEHFPLTLESARPSHTSQYLCASSEVGNTEAFFGQGTRLTVV.

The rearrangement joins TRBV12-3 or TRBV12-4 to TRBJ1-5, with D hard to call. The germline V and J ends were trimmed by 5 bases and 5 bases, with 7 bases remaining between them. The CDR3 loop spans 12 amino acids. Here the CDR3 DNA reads TGTGCCAGCAGTCTTGGTTATCAGCCCCAGCATTTT. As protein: CASSLGYQPQHF.

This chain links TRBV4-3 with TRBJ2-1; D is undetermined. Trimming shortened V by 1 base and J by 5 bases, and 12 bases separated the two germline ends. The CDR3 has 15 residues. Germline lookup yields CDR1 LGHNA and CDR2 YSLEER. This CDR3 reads CASSQVKRTDNEQFF. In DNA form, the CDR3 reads TGCGCCAGCAGCCAAGTGAAACGAACAGACAATGAGCAGTTCTTC.

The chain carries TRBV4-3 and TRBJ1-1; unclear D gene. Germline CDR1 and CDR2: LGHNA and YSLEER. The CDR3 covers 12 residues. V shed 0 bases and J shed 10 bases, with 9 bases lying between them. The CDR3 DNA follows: TGCGCCAGCAGCCAAGACGGGTTTGTAGCTTTCTTT. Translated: CASSQDGFVAFF.

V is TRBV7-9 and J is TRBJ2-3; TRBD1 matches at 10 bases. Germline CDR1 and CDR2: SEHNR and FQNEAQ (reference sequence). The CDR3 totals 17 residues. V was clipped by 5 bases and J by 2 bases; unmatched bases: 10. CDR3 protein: CASSVNTGTGDTDTQYF. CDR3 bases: TGTGCCAGCAGCGTAAATACCGGGACAGGGGACACAGATACGCAGTATTTT.

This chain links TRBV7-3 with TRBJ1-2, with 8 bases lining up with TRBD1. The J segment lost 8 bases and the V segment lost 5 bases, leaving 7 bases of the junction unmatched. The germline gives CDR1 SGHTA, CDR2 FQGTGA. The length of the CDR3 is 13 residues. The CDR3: CASSTDRVQGYTF. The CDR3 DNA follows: TGTGCCAGCAGCACGGACAGGGTGCAGGGCTACACCTTC.

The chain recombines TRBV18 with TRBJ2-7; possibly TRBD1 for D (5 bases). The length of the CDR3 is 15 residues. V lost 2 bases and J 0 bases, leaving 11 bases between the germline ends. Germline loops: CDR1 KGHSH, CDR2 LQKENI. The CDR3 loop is CASSPDSQFSYEQYF. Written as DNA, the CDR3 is TGTGCCAGCTCACCAGACAGCCAGTTCTCCTACGAGCAGTACTTC.

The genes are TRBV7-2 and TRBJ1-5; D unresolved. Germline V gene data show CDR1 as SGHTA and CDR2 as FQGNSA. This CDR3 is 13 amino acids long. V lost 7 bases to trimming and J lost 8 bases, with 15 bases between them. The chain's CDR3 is CASTSNPGEPQHF. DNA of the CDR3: TGTGCCAGCACCTCGAACCCGGGAGAGCCCCAGCATTTT.

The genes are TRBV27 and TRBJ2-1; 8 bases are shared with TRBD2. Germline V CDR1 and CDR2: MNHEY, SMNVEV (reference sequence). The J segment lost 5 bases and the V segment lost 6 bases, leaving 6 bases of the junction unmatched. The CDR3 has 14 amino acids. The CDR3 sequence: CASSPGGRDNEQFF. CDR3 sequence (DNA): TGTGCCAGCAGCCCGGGGGGGCGGGACAATGAGCAGTTCTTC.

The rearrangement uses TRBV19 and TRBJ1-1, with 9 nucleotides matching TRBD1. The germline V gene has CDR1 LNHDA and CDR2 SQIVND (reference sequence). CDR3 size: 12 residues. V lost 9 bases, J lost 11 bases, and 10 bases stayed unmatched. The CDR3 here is CARGGGQGPAFF. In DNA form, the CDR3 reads TGTGCCAGAGGGGGGGGACAGGGCCCGGCTTTCTTT.

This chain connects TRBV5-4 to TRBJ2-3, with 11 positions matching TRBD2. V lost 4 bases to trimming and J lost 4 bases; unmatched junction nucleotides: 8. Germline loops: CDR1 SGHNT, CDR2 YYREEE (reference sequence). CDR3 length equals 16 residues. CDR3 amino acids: CASSAIAGGPADTQYF. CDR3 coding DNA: TGTGCCAGCAGCGCTATAGCGGGGGGGCCTGCAGATACGCAGTATTTT. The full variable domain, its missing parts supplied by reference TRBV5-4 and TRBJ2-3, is ETGVTQSPTHLIKTRGQQVTLRCSSQSGHNTVSWYQQALGQGPQFIFQYYREEENGRGNFPPRFSGLQFPNYSSELNVNALELDDSALYLCASSAIAGGPADTQYFGPGTRLTVL.

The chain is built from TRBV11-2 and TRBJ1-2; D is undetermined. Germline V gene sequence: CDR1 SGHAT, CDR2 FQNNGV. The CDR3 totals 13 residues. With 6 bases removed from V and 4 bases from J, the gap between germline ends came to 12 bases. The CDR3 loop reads CASSSDGSYGYTF. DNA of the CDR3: TGTGCCAGCAGTTCCGACGGGAGCTATGGCTACACCTTC.